The source of this T cell receptor beta chain is a study of cytomegalovirus exposure and HLA in healthy donors. Whole-study results and caveats: Among CMV-associated TCR beta chains, most appeared HLA-restricted in a later analysis. Earlier results showed most TCR beta V segments being productive about 90% or about 30% of the time.

The donors were healthy bone marrow donors. Points on this clone: Its target is not known.

The study ran its PCR with 60 Vbeta and 13 Jbeta primers. Per the study methods: Among the unique TCR beta chains that a later analysis counted, about 86 million in all, approximately 12 million were shared. This table comes from immunoSEQ multiplex PCR, and its TCRdb copy is limited to in-frame clones, with some not included. V, J and clone size are taken as reported in that table, and D and trimming were inferred from the DNA itself. The data show 99,000 or so clones, less than 85% seen once. The CDR3 runs 15 residues. CDR1 SGHVS and CDR2 FNYEAQ come from the germline V gene. Trimming took 4 bases from V and 7 from J; bases not matched to a gene: 6.

This chain joins TRBV7-6 and TRBJ2-1; 11 positions agree with TRBD2. Input material: PBMCs. This receptor was obtained from a man aged 35 to 55 in good health and CMV-seropositive. The CDR3 loop is CASSSGTSGANEQFF. As DNA, the CDR3 is TGTGCCAGCAGCTCCGGGACTAGCGGAGCAAATGAGCAGTTCTTC.